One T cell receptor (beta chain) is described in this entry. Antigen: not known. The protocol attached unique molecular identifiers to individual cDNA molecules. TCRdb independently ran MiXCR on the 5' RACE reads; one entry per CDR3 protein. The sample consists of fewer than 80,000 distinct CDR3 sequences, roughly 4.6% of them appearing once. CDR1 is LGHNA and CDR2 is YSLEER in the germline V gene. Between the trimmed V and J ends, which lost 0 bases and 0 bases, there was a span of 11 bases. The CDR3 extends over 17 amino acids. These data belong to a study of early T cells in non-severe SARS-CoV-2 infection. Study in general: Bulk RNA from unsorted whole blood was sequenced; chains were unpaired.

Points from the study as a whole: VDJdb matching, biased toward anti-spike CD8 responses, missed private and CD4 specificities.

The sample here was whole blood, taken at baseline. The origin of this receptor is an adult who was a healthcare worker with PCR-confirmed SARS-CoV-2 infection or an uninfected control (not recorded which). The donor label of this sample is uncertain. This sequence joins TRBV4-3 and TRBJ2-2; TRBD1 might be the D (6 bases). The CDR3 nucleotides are TGCGCCAGCAGCCAAGACAGGGGCCATACGAACACCGGGGAGCTGTTTTTT. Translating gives CASSQDRGHTNTGELFF.